This TCR beta chain comes out of a study of siplizumab effects on memory and regulatory T cells (dated by TCRdb to between 2017 and 2020). Study-wide context: The effect of the anti-CD2 antibody siplizumab on alloreactive T-cell subsets was examined in allogeneic mixed lymphocyte reactions constructed from human PBMCs.

Of note for this clone: Its binding antigen is unknown. Base-call qualities are not available, and no considerably larger clone is one nucleotide away.

TCRbeta CDR3 sequencing was performed on sorted unstimulated T cells and on proliferating T cells recovered from mixed lymphocyte reactions. Fresh whole blood from fewer than 11 HLA-typed healthy donors was used to isolate PBMCs. Unstimulated CD4+ non-regulatory T cells were FACS-sorted to map the origin of alloreactive clones. V loses 5 bases of germline sequence and J loses 14 bases, and the interval between the two ends is 19 bases. For CDR1 and CDR2, the germline V gene lists MNHEY and SVGAGI. There are 14 amino acids in the CDR3, from cysteine to phenylalanine inclusive. Solely the CDR3 DNA is kept, with 42 bases framed from the first base. Summary of the overall study and its limitations: Whether proliferating Tregs from siplizumab cultures actually had suppressive function was not functionally confirmed. The cumulative frequency of alloreactive sequences that could be traced back to unstimulated CD4+ memory T cells was significantly reduced by siplizumab. Because sequences below about 10^-5 frequency were poorly captured, only a minor fraction of alloreactive clones could be mapped to unstimulated subsets. About 75-96% of proliferating CD4+ or CD8+ clones could not be given a naive or memory phenotype. In reactions with siplizumab, an average of 68.8% of mappable alloreactive CD4+ clones were Treg-derived, compared with around 30% in control reactions. Unstimulated naive T cells appeared more diverse than memory T cells, and naive cells seemed to contribute substantially to the alloresponse.

The method behind the library was the immunoSEQ multiplex PCR assay. The deep sequencing platform assayed around 94,000 TCR templates per sample. Genomic DNA extracted from sorted T cells was used for TCRbeta CDR3 sequencing. The authors processed their data as follows. The R programming language was used for clonal analysis of the TCRbeta CDR3 data. Comparing unstimulated samples against CFSE-low samples taken after the reaction was how alloreactive CD4+ and CD8+ clones were defined. By matching sequences to the repertoires of sorted unstimulated Treg and non-Treg cells, each alloreactive CD4+ clone was assigned a regulatory or non-regulatory origin. TCRdb holds this immuneACCESS table with in-frame rearrangements only. Some clones are missing; in checked studies, unresolved V genes explain under half, and the rest has no known cause. Clone size and V and J calls were adopted from that table, with D and trimming inferred from the DNA. For this sample the table gives some 120,000 clones, of which approximately 94% were detected only once. Approximately 1.8% of the sample is taken by the ten largest.

The sequence joins TRBV6-5 to TRBJ1-6; a confident D gene designation cannot be given. This receptor was taken from a human donor in good health. Sequencing used non-Treg CD4+ T cells sorted from blood. The sample's cell subset or site, from its label and the paper: FACS-sorted unstimulated CD4+ non-regulatory T cells. The nucleotides read TGTGCCAGCAGTGAAGGCACACGGTCGGTGGCCCTCCACTTT. It is translated as CASSEGTRSVALHF.